This entry lists 30 T cell receptor beta chains sequenced from one sample in a study of blood T cell repertoires in COVID-19. Only in-frame clones appear in the TCRdb table, and some are missing; sequencing was by immunoSEQ multiplex PCR. The table lists a few hundred thousand clones, more than 80% of them singletons. Sequenced material: PBMCs or T cells enriched from blood (not recorded which). The source of these receptors is a man aged 25 to 40 who had recovered from COVID-19.

The genes are TRBV29-1 and TRBJ1-1, with no clear D. This CDR3 has 11 residues. Trimming cost V 7 bases and J 3 bases, with 9 bases left between them. Germline CDR1 SQVTM, CDR2 ANQGSEA. CDR3 sequence (DNA): TGCAGCGGCAGGCAGGACACTGAAGCTTTCTTT. Its protein product is CSGRQDTEAFF.

To note about this clone: Other nucleotide sequences in the sample specify the same CDR3. V and J are TRBV30 and TRBJ2-1; D is perhaps TRBD2 (5 bases). Germline loops: CDR1 GTSNPN, CDR2 SVGIG (reference sequence). V shed 1 base and J shed 0 bases, with 7 bases lying between them. The CDR3 has 14 residues. CDR3 in amino acids: CAWSGGSSYNEQFF. The CDR3 coding sequence is TGTGCCTGGAGTGGAGGGAGCTCCTACAATGAGCAGTTCTTC.

The V gene is TRBV24-1, the J gene TRBJ2-3; D is possibly TRBD2 (7 bases). Trimming cost V 6 bases and J 3 bases, with 15 bases left between them. CDR1 and CDR2 (germline): KGHDR, SFDVKD. The CDR3 sequence is 15 residues long. The CDR3 sequence: CATSWREGGTDTQYF. The DNA of the CDR3 is TGTGCCACCAGTTGGAGGGAGGGGGGAACAGATACGCAGTATTTT.

The chain links TRBV5-1 to TRBJ2-1; possibly TRBD2 for D (5 bases). CDR3 size: 16 residues. V was pared by 4 bases and J by 0 bases, with 14 bases between. From germline, CDR1 is SGHRS and CDR2 YFSETQ. In nucleotides, the CDR3 is TGCGCCAGCAGCCGGTCCGGGGATAGCTCCTACAATGAGCAGTTCTTC. It is translated as CASSRSGDSSYNEQFF.

The chain uses TRBV4-1 and TRBJ1-1; D unresolved. The V end lost 3 bases, the J end lost 0 bases, and 14 bases lay between the germline ends. The CDR3 has 16 amino acids. CDR1 is MGHRA, CDR2 YSYEKL, per germline. The CDR3 bases are TGCGCCAGCAGCCATGCCTTCGCGGGCATGAACACTGAAGCTTTCTTT. It specifies CASSHAFAGMNTEAFF.

This chain connects TRBV10-1 to TRBJ1-1; TRBD1 matches 11 bases. CDR3 length equals 14 residues. V was pared by 5 bases and J by 11 bases, with 10 bases of the junction left unmatched. CDR1 is WNHNN, CDR2 SYGVQD, per germline (reference sequence). CDR3 DNA sequence: TGCGCCAGCAGTCCCGGGACAGGGGGTTCTTCGGCTTTCTTT. Protein sequence: CASSPGTGGSSAFF.

CDR3 amino acids: CASSRQGPYNEQFF. For the CDR3, the DNA is TGTGCCAGCAGTCGACAGGGGCCGTACAATGAGCAGTTCTTC. V gene TRBV28 combines with J gene TRBJ2-1, with TRBD1 matching over 8 bases. J was trimmed by 4 bases and V by 5 bases; bases with no gene match: 4. Germline CDR1 is MDHEN and CDR2 is SYDVKM. The CDR3 spans 14 residues.

The rearrangement links TRBV2 to TRBJ2-5, with 7 bases matching TRBD2. Losses at the gene ends were 6 bases for V and 5 bases for J; bases not matched to a gene: 6. The CDR3 has 13 amino acids. Germline V CDR1 and CDR2: SNHLY, FYNNEI. This chain's CDR3 is CASRQNGGETQYF. Here the CDR3 DNA reads TGTGCCAGCAGGCAAAACGGGGGGGAGACCCAGTACTTC.

The chain combines TRBV4-2 with TRBJ2-3; 9 nucleotides agree with TRBD2. Unmatched junction bases numbered 5, after V lost 0 bases and J lost 7 bases. Germline V lookup: CDR1 LGHNA, CDR2 YNFKEQ. The CDR3 contains 15 residues. The CDR3, as DNA: TGTGCCAGCAGCCAAGATAGGACTAGCGATTATACGCAGTATTTT. This gives the protein CASSQDRTSDYTQYF.

The J gene is TRBJ2-5, the V gene TRBV7-9, with 9 nucleotides matching TRBD1. V was pared by 5 bases and J by 2 bases, with 12 bases of the junction left unmatched. Per germline, CDR1 SEHNR and CDR2 FQNEAQ (reference sequence). This CDR3 has 17 amino acids. CDR3 residues: CASSLLVVTGGQETQYF. The CDR3 DNA reads TGTGCCAGCAGCCTCCTGGTAGTGACAGGGGGACAAGAGACCCAGTACTTC. Full variable domain (rest looked up from reference TRBV7-9 and TRBJ2-5): DTGVSQNPRHKITKRGQNVTFRCDPISEHNRLYWYRQTLGQGPEFLTYFQNEAQLEKSRLLSDRFSAERPKGSFSTLEIQRTEQGDSAMYLCASSLLVVTGGQETQYFGPGTRLLVL.

The genes are TRBV11-2 and TRBJ1-5; a weak D match, TRBD1 (5 bases). V lost 5 bases, J lost 3 bases, and 11 bases lay in between. The germline V gene encodes CDR1 SGHAT and CDR2 FQNNGV. The CDR3 length is 14 residues. CDR3 coding DNA: TGTGCCAGCAGCATCGACAGAAACAATCAGCCCCAGCATTTT. It yields the protein CASSIDRNNQPQHF. The entire variable domain, with the rest obtained from reference TRBV11-2 and TRBJ1-5, is as follows: EAGVAQSPRYKIIEKRQSVAFWCNPISGHATLYWYQQILGQGPKLLIQFQNNGVVDDSQLPKDRFSAERLKGVDSTLKIQPAKLEDSAVYLCASSIDRNNQPQHFGDGTRLSIL.

This clone has more than one count but fewer than ten. The gene calls are TRBV2 and TRBJ1-2; no definite D call. The germline CDR1 and CDR2 sequences are SNHLY and FYNNEI. V was cut by 5 bases and J by 6 bases, with 10 bases left in between. The CDR3 length is 12 residues. CDR3 nucleotides: TGTGCCAGCAGTCGAAGGGAGCATGGCTACACCTTC. As protein: CASSRREHGYTF.

This chain links TRBV9 with TRBJ2-5; possibly TRBD2 for D (6 bases). Trimming took 0 bases from V and 5 from J, leaving 14 bases between them. CDR1 and CDR2 (germline): SGDLS, YYNGEE. The CDR3 loop spans 15 amino acids. In DNA, the CDR3 is TGTGCCAGCAGCGTAGATTACGGGAGAGGGGAGACCCAGTACTTC. Its protein product is CASSVDYGRGETQYF.

The chain combines TRBV14 with TRBJ2-1; a possible D gene is TRBD1 (5 bases). Trimming removed 1 base from V and 0 bases from J, with 10 bases in between. The germline V gene has CDR1 SGHDN and CDR2 FVKESK. The CDR3 is 16 residues long. The CDR3 region is CASSQGRGSSYNEQFF. CDR3 nucleotide sequence: TGTGCCAGCAGCCAAGGAAGGGGCAGCTCCTACAATGAGCAGTTCTTC.

V is TRBV19 and J is TRBJ1-5; perhaps TRBD1 as D (5 bases). The CDR3 has 13 residues. The germline gives CDR1 LNHDA, CDR2 SQIVND (reference sequence). V gave up 9 bases and J gave up 8 bases, with 17 bases separating them. The CDR3 protein is CASRQPFWEPQHF. The CDR3, as DNA: TGTGCCAGCCGACAGCCGTTTTGGGAGCCCCAGCATTTT.

This sequence joins TRBV12-3 or TRBV12-4 and TRBJ2-5, with a tentative D call TRBD1 (5 bases). This CDR3 has 13 residues. The ends were cut back, 3 bases at V and 2 bases at J, with 7 bases in the middle. This CDR3 is CASSFAGQETQYF. As DNA, the CDR3 is TGTGCCAGCAGTTTTGCAGGGCAAGAGACCCAGTACTTC.

This sequence joins TRBV27 and TRBJ1-1; the match to TRBD1 covers 8 bases. Trimming at V came to 5 bases and at J to 11 bases, leaving 4 bases not matched to a gene. Germline CDR1 MNHEY, CDR2 SMNVEV (reference sequence). The CDR3 is 11 residues long. The CDR3 reads CASSQGAKAFF. The CDR3, as DNA: TGTGCCAGCAGTCAGGGGGCGAAGGCTTTCTTT.

The V and J genes are TRBV5-8 and TRBJ1-4; 8 positions match TRBD1. CDR3 length: 14 amino acids. Per the germline V gene, CDR1 is SGHTS and CDR2 is YDEGEE. Trimming cost V 3 bases and J 8 bases; bases outside gene matches: 6. The CDR3 DNA sequence: TGTGCCAGCAGCTCGAGACAGGGGCTAGAAAAACTGTTTTTT. Translation gives CASSSRQGLEKLFF.

The J gene is TRBJ1-1, the V gene TRBV12-3 or TRBV12-4; D unresolved. The CDR3 has 12 residues. The V end lost 11 bases, the J end lost 3 bases, and 13 bases lay between the germline ends. The CDR3 here is CACSAGYTEAFF. The DNA of the CDR3 is TGTGCCTGCTCTGCTGGCTACACTGAAGCTTTCTTT.

The chain links TRBV19 to TRBJ2-5; no definite D call. The V end was cut by 4 bases, the J end by 7 bases, with 10 bases between. Germline assignment: CDR1 LNHDA and CDR2 SQIVND (reference sequence). The CDR3 sequence is 12 residues long. CDR3 coding DNA: TGTGCCAGTAGTAAATCAGGTGGGACCCAGTACTTC. Its protein is CASSKSGGTQYF. Looking up the rest from reference TRBV19 and TRBJ2-5 gives the full variable domain: DGGITQSPKYLFRKEGQNVTLSCEQNLNHDAMYWYRQDPGQGLRLIYYSQIVNDFQKGDIAEGYSVSREKKESFPLTVTSAQKNPTAFYLCASSKSGGTQYFGPGTRLLVL.

Only one count was recorded for this clone. V gene TRBV2 combines with J gene TRBJ2-7; 7 nucleotides match TRBD1. The CDR3 contains 14 residues. With 6 bases clipped from V and 3 bases from J, the junction kept 8 bases outside the gene matches. CDR1 and CDR2 (germline): SNHLY, FYNNEI. CDR3 loop: CASRLGQADYEQYF. As DNA, the CDR3 is TGTGCCAGCAGACTCGGACAGGCCGACTACGAGCAGTACTTC. The full variable domain, with the rest looked up from reference TRBV2 and TRBJ2-7, is EPEVTQTPSHQVTQMGQEVILRCVPISNHLYFYWYRQILGQKVEFLVSFYNNEISEKSEIFDDQFSVERPDGSNFTLKIRSTKLEDSAMYFCASRLGQADYEQYFGPGTRLTVT.

This clone has just a few counts. V gene TRBV13 combines with J gene TRBJ2-5, with 9 bases lining up with TRBD2. Germline CDR1 is PRHDT and CDR2 is FYEKMQ (reference sequence). Trimming cost V 3 bases and J 4 bases; bases outside gene matches: 3. The length of the CDR3 is 14 residues. The chain's CDR3 is CASSFSGRRETQYF. The DNA for the CDR3 is TGTGCCAGCAGCTTTAGCGGGAGACGAGAGACCCAGTACTTC.

The rearrangement uses TRBV7-2 and TRBJ2-2, with D maybe TRBD2 (6 bases). Trimming left V 3 bases short and J 9 bases short, with 17 bases between. Per germline, CDR1 SGHTA and CDR2 FQGNSA. The CDR3 consists of 15 residues. The CDR3 sequence is CASSLGGSSIRELFF. CDR3 DNA sequence: TGTGCCAGCAGCTTGGGGGGATCATCGATCAGGGAGCTGTTTTTT.

This clone was detected only a few times. At one of its ends the junction is not consistent with the germline gene, which may arise from a read error. This rearrangement joins TRBV7-2 to TRBJ1-1, with D possibly TRBD1 on 6 matching bases. The CDR3 contains 14 residues. Germline CDR1 reads SGHTA; CDR2 reads FQGNSA. Written as DNA, the CDR3 is TGTGCCAGCAGCATGGGTCCACAGGGTCCGTTGCGAGCCTTT. Its translation is CASSMGPQGPLRAF.

The chain recombines TRBV19 with TRBJ2-7; 10 positions match TRBD1. The ends lost 5 bases at V and 3 bases at J; junction bases unmatched: 10. This CDR3 is 16 amino acids long. CDR1 and CDR2 (germline): LNHDA, SQIVND (reference sequence). Here the CDR3 DNA reads TGTGCCAGTAGTCTCACGGACAGGGGGTTAGGCTACGAGCAGTACTTC. Its protein product is CASSLTDRGLGYEQYF.

The V gene is TRBV5-1, the J gene TRBJ1-6; 8 positions match TRBD1. V was pared by 1 base and J by 10 bases, with 16 bases of the junction left unmatched. The V gene's germline CDR1 is SGHRS and CDR2 YFSETQ. This CDR3 is built from 18 residues. Written as DNA, the CDR3 is TGCGCCAGCAGCTTGAGGGTGACAGGGGATGTATCGGAGTCACCCCTCCACTTT. Translation: CASSLRVTGDVSESPLHF.

A single count supports this clone. The V call is TRBV19, the J call TRBJ2-2; the match to TRBD2 covers 14 bases. This CDR3 comprises 15 residues. The V gene end was trimmed by 8 bases and the J gene end by 7 bases; junction bases not matched to a gene: 6. Germline assignment: CDR1 LNHDA and CDR2 SQIVND (reference sequence). CDR3 protein: CASGGLAGADGELFF. CDR3 coding DNA: TGTGCCAGTGGGGGACTAGCGGGAGCGGACGGGGAGCTGTTTTTT.

V is TRBV18 and J is TRBJ2-7; weak D call: TRBD1 (5 bases). Between the trimmed V and J ends, which lost 10 bases and 3 bases, there was a span of 19 bases. CDR3 length: 14 amino acids. Germline values: CDR1 KGHSH, CDR2 LQKENI. The CDR3 protein is CATTKYRGDYEQYF. The CDR3 DNA reads TGTGCCACCACAAAGTATAGGGGTGACTACGAGCAGTACTTC.

V is TRBV7-9 and J is TRBJ2-1; D remains unclear. The CDR3 has 13 amino acids. Germline values: CDR1 SEHNR, CDR2 FQNEAQ (reference sequence). V lost 1 base, J lost 7 bases, and 8 bases lay in between. The CDR3 sequence: CASSLGLLNEQFF. The CDR3 DNA follows: TGTGCCAGCAGCTTAGGACTCTTAAATGAGCAGTTCTTC.

The chain has TRBV29-1 and TRBJ2-5; 7 bases are a match to TRBD2. The CDR3 has 15 residues. Germline V gives CDR1 SQVTM, CDR2 ANQGSEA. The ends lost 1 base at V and 3 bases at J; junction bases unmatched: 8. The CDR3 DNA follows: TGCAGCGTTGAAGCCTTTGGACTAGTTGAAGAGACCCAGTACTTC. This codes for CSVEAFGLVEETQYF.